This record concerns one T cell receptor beta chain sequence. The data stem from a study of blood T cell repertoires in COVID-19. The data were produced by immunoSEQ multiplex PCR, yet TCRdb's version contains in-frame clones alone and is incomplete. The sample consists of approximately 220,000 clones, about 90% of them appearing once. V was trimmed by 3 bases and J by 4 bases, leaving 15 bases between them. The CDR3 length is 15 residues. Germline V CDR1 and CDR2: LNHDA, SQIVND (reference sequence). This TCR was sampled from a man aged 25-45 years who had been exposed to COVID-19. Input material: PBMCs or T cells enriched from blood (not recorded which). The chain couples TRBV19 to TRBJ1-1; D might be TRBD1 (5 bases). CDR3 bases: TGTGCCAGTAGTATGAAAGGAGGGGCGGGCACTGAAGCTTTCTTT. Its protein is CASSMKGGAGTEAFF.